This TCR beta chain was retrieved from a study of cytomegalovirus exposure and HLA in healthy donors. Findings and limits, study-wide: Rarity characterized most TCR sequences, yet some public TCRs appeared in many donors. The study carried out a later analysis of TCR beta sequences. It associated 15,000 to 20,000 of them with specific HLA alleles at a false discovery rate of 0.05. By a later analysis, the bulk of CMV-associated TCR beta chains appeared HLA-restricted.

Vbeta (60) and Jbeta (13) primers were used in the PCR. Generated by immunoSEQ multiplex PCR, the TCRdb table keeps only in-frame clones and is missing some. The table shows roughly 100,000 clones, with roughly 74% occurring only once. CDR1 SQVTM and CDR2 ANQGSEA come from the germline V gene. The CDR3 has 13 amino acids. V lost 4 bases to trimming and J lost 8 bases; unmatched junction nucleotides: 6. In the case of this clone: Its antigen is not identified.

The clonotype originates from a woman in her thirties or forties in good health and CMV-seronegative. The material sequenced was PBMCs. The V and J genes are TRBV29-1 and TRBJ1-4, with 8 bases matching TRBD1. CDR3 sequence reads: CSVGTGKIEKLFF. CDR3 DNA: TGCAGCGTTGGGACAGGGAAGATAGAAAAACTGTTTTTT.